This T cell receptor beta chain stems from a study of beta chain features in type 1 diabetes. CDR3 size: 13 residues. The junction had 2 bases not matched to a gene; V was cut back by 8 bases and J by 5 bases. Germline V gives CDR1 MNHEY, CDR2 SMNVEV (reference sequence). The sample holds a few counts of this clone. The antigen is undetermined. Each sorted population was over 95% pure. The whole isolated RNA underwent reverse transcription, so sequencing captured expressed TCRB transcripts. Sequencing was performed with immunoSEQ multiplex PCR; in TCRdb, only in-frame clones are kept and a portion is missing. Here the sample spans about 160,000 clones, less than 10% being singletons. General observations from the study: The study found moderately but significantly shorter TCRB CDR3s in all four CD4+ subsets of Type 1 diabetes patients. Amplification by PCR could prefer shorter templates, with the same effect in patients and controls. Insertions at VDJ junctions were less frequent in type 1 diabetes patients. These patients also deleted more nucleotides at the same junctions. Naive, central memory and Treg TCRB repertoires seemed to resemble each other more closely in patients than they did in healthy donors.

The rearrangement uses TRBV27 and TRBJ2-3; 12 positions agree with TRBD2. The sequence was obtained from a man between 18 and 29 years old with type 1 diabetes. The sequenced material came from central memory CD4+ T cells from blood. CDR3 DNA: TGTGCCAGCCGGGGACTAGCGGGAGATACGCAGTATTTT. Translation gives CASRGLAGDTQYF.